These T cell receptor beta chains were read from a single sample in a study of T cells in localized non-small cell lung cancer. The table came from immunoSEQ multiplex PCR; TCRdb's copy has only in-frame clones and leaves some out. The sample consists of just under 80,000 clones, around 81% of them appearing once. The specimen comprised peripheral blood, sampled before any cancer treatment. Receptors originate from a female donor older than 55 with stage I lung adenocarcinoma. The CDR3 runs from the conserved cysteine through the conserved F or W. A D gene is named only where the DNA matches it firmly. Rows give clone size only sometimes, using once, few, many, or a class for an expanded clone.

V gene: TRBV28
clone size: -
J gene: TRBJ2-7
D gene: -
CDR3 protein: CASSLRDLSSYEQYF
CDR3 DNA: TGTGCCAGCAGTTTGCGGGACCTGAGCTCCTACGAGCAGTACTTC

V gene: TRBV19
clone size: -
J gene: TRBJ1-4
D gene: TRBD1
CDR3 protein: CASSRDRVDEKLFF
CDR3 DNA: TGTGCCAGTAGTCGGGACAGGGTTGATGAAAAACTGTTTTTT

V gene: TRBV5-4
clone size: -
J gene: TRBJ2-2
D gene: TRBD1
CDR3 protein: CASSPSVDRGLAGELFF
CDR3 DNA: TGTGCCAGCAGCCCGTCGGTGGACAGGGGGTTAGCCGGGGAGCTGTTTTTT

V gene: TRBV9
clone size: -
J gene: TRBJ2-3
D gene: -
CDR3 protein: CASSVVGFTDTQYF
CDR3 DNA: TGTGCCAGCAGCGTAGTGGGTTTCACAGATACGCAGTATTTT

V gene: TRBV4-2
clone size: -
J gene: TRBJ2-2
D gene: -
CDR3 protein: CASSRKISAGTANTGELFF
CDR3 DNA: TGTGCCAGCAGCCGGAAAATAAGCGCGGGGACCGCGAACACCGGGGAGCTGTTTTTT

V gene: TRBV14
clone size: -
J gene: TRBJ2-3
D gene: TRBD1
CDR3 protein: CASSPMGRGNTQYF
CDR3 DNA: TGTGCCAGCAGCCCCATGGGCAGGGGGAATACGCAGTATTTT

V gene: TRBV5-4
clone size: once
J gene: TRBJ2-7
D gene: -
CDR3 protein: CASSDDIYEQYF
CDR3 DNA: TGTGCCAGCAGCGACGATATCTACGAGCAGTACTTC

V gene: TRBV14
clone size: few
J gene: TRBJ1-1
D gene: TRBD1
CDR3 protein: CASSQRTGRNTEAFF
CDR3 DNA: TGTGCCAGCAGCCAAAGGACAGGGAGGAACACTGAAGCTTTCTTT

V gene: TRBV7-7
clone size: many
J gene: TRBJ2-1
D gene: -
CDR3 protein: CASSLTGSGEQFF
CDR3 DNA: TGTGCCAGCAGCTTAACGGGATCGGGTGAGCAGTTCTTC

V gene: TRBV6-1
clone size: -
J gene: TRBJ2-3
D gene: TRBD1
CDR3 protein: CASSDRELYTDTQYF
CDR3 DNA: TGTGCCAGCAGCGACAGGGAATTATACACAGATACGCAGTATTTT

V gene: TRBV6-6
clone size: -
J gene: TRBJ2-3
D gene: -
CDR3 protein: CASRPLSTDTQYF
CDR3 DNA: TGTGCCAGCAGACCCCTTAGCACAGATACGCAGTATTTT

V gene: TRBV4-2
clone size: -
J gene: TRBJ1-5
D gene: -
CDR3 protein: CASSQEWGSNQPQHF
CDR3 DNA: TGTGCCAGCAGCCAAGAGTGGGGGAGCAATCAGCCCCAGCATTTT

V gene: TRBV10-1
clone size: -
J gene: TRBJ2-7
D gene: TRBD2
CDR3 protein: CASSDDARGSDHLYEQYF
CDR3 DNA: TGCGCCAGCAGTGATGACGCGCGGGGGTCCGACCATCTCTACGAGCAGTACTTC

V gene: TRBV5-3
clone size: few
J gene: TRBJ1-5
D gene: TRBD1
CDR3 protein: CARSRTGGAYQPQHF
CDR3 DNA: TGTGCCAGAAGCCGGACAGGGGGCGCTTATCAGCCCCAGCATTTT

V gene: TRBV7-8
clone size: -
J gene: TRBJ1-2
D gene: -
CDR3 protein: CASSPSGAESNYGYTF
CDR3 DNA: TGTGCCAGCAGCCCCTCCGGGGCGGAATCTAACTATGGCTACACCTTC

V gene: TRBV6-1
clone size: -
J gene: TRBJ2-5
D gene: -
CDR3 protein: CASGGVRGETQYF
CDR3 DNA: TGTGCCAGCGGCGGAGTTAGAGGGGAGACCCAGTACTTC

V gene: TRBV5-4
clone size: -
J gene: TRBJ2-1
D gene: TRBD1
CDR3 protein: CASSLPRQGTYNEQFF
CDR3 DNA: TGTGCCAGCAGCCTCCCTAGACAGGGGACCTACAATGAGCAGTTCTTC

V gene: TRBV19
clone size: once
J gene: TRBJ2-7
D gene: -
CDR3 protein: CASARQGGYEQYF
CDR3 DNA: TGTGCCAGTGCCCGCCAGGGAGGTTACGAGCAGTACTTC

V gene: TRBV27
clone size: -
J gene: TRBJ2-7
D gene: -
CDR3 protein: CASSLFWGPYEQYF
CDR3 DNA: TGTGCCAGCAGTTTATTCTGGGGTCCCTACGAGCAGTACTTC

V gene: TRBV11-2
clone size: -
J gene: TRBJ2-7
D gene: -
CDR3 protein: CASSLEGLGQTYEQYF
CDR3 DNA: TGTGCCAGCAGCTTAGAGGGGTTAGGACAGACCTACGAGCAGTACTTC

V gene: TRBV30
clone size: -
J gene: TRBJ2-1
D gene: -
CDR3 protein: CAWKWGRNEQFF
CDR3 DNA: TGTGCCTGGAAGTGGGGAAGGAATGAGCAGTTCTTC

V gene: TRBV5-4
clone size: once
J gene: TRBJ1-1
D gene: TRBD1
CDR3 protein: CASSQLQGVNTEAFF
CDR3 DNA: TGTGCCAGCAGCCAGCTACAGGGGGTGAACACTGAAGCTTTCTTT

V gene: TRBV6-6
clone size: -
J gene: TRBJ1-5
D gene: -
CDR3 protein: CASSYWGVDQPQHF
CDR3 DNA: TGTGCCAGCAGTTACTGGGGGGTAGATCAGCCCCAGCATTTT

V gene: TRBV5-1
clone size: few
J gene: TRBJ1-3
D gene: TRBD1
CDR3 protein: CASSRDSSGNTIYF
CDR3 DNA: TGCGCCAGCAGCAGGGACAGCTCTGGAAACACCATATATTTT

V gene: TRBV4-3
clone size: -
J gene: TRBJ1-2
D gene: -
CDR3 protein: CASRKSPGAGYTF
CDR3 DNA: TGCGCCAGCAGAAAAAGCCCAGGGGCAGGCTACACCTTC

V gene: TRBV27
clone size: -
J gene: TRBJ2-1
D gene: TRBD1
CDR3 protein: CASSPMTGDTYNEQFF
CDR3 DNA: TGTGCCAGCAGTCCAATGACAGGGGATACCTACAATGAGCAGTTCTTC

V gene: TRBV7-9
clone size: many
J gene: TRBJ1-1
D gene: -
CDR3 protein: CASSPTGGMNAEAFF
CDR3 DNA: TGTGCCAGCAGCCCGACAGGAGGCATGAACGCTGAAGCTTTCTTT

V gene: TRBV28
clone size: -
J gene: TRBJ2-7
D gene: -
CDR3 protein: CASSLGGPPYEQYF
CDR3 DNA: TGTGCCAGCAGTTTAGGCGGGCCCCCCTACGAGCAGTACTTC

V gene: TRBV29-1
clone size: -
J gene: TRBJ1-1
D gene: -
CDR3 protein: CSAGTLLNTEAFF
CDR3 DNA: TGCAGCGCCGGGACACTTTTAAACACTGAAGCTTTCTTT

V gene: TRBV21-1
clone size: -
J gene: TRBJ2-6
D gene: -
CDR3 protein: CASSKEDRSHLSGANVLTF
CDR3 DNA: TGTGCCAGCAGCAAAGAAGACCGAAGCCATCTCTCTGGGGCCAACGTCCTGACTTTC

V gene: TRBV10-3
clone size: -
J gene: TRBJ2-3
D gene: -
CDR3 protein: CAISVSWLGTDTQYF
CDR3 DNA: TGTGCCATCAGTGTGTCGTGGCTCGGCACAGATACGCAGTATTTT

V gene: TRBV5-1
clone size: once
J gene: TRBJ1-1
D gene: -
CDR3 protein: CASSFGLGSGDEAFF
CDR3 DNA: TGCGCCAGCAGCTTTGGGTTGGGCTCGGGAGACGAAGCTTTCTTT

V gene: TRBV4-3
clone size: -
J gene: TRBJ2-7
D gene: -
CDR3 protein: CASSQDKAFEQYF
CDR3 DNA: TGCGCCAGCAGCCAAGATAAGGCATTCGAGCAGTACTTC

V gene: TRBV29-1
clone size: -
J gene: TRBJ2-7
D gene: TRBD1
CDR3 protein: CSVRTTGTGFHEQYF
CDR3 DNA: TGCAGCGTTCGCACGACCGGGACAGGGTTCCACGAGCAGTACTTC

V gene: TRBV27
clone size: -
J gene: TRBJ2-7
D gene: -
CDR3 protein: CASSLSIPQGQGYEQYF
CDR3 DNA: TGTGCCAGCAGTTTATCTATCCCCCAAGGGCAGGGCTACGAGCAGTACTTC

V gene: TRBV19
clone size: -
J gene: TRBJ2-2
D gene: -
CDR3 protein: CAGGDLGTGELFF
CDR3 DNA: TGTGCCGGTGGGGACCTCGGGACCGGGGAGCTGTTTTTT

V gene: TRBV2
clone size: -
J gene: TRBJ1-3
D gene: -
CDR3 protein: CASSEQGSGNTIYF
CDR3 DNA: TGTGCCAGCAGTGAACAGGGCTCTGGAAACACCATATATTTT

V gene: TRBV4-2
clone size: -
J gene: TRBJ1-2
D gene: -
CDR3 protein: CASSQDRSTNYGYTF
CDR3 DNA: TGTGCCAGCAGCCAAGACAGATCTACTAACTATGGCTACACCTTC

V gene: TRBV4-1
clone size: -
J gene: TRBJ1-2
D gene: -
CDR3 protein: CASSQGIINYGYTF
CDR3 DNA: TGCGCCAGCAGCCAAGGAATCATTAACTATGGCTACACCTTC

V gene: TRBV7-2
clone size: -
J gene: TRBJ2-1
D gene: -
CDR3 protein: CASRSAGRSYNEQFF
CDR3 DNA: TGTGCCAGCAGGTCAGCAGGTCGGTCCTACAATGAGCAGTTCTTC